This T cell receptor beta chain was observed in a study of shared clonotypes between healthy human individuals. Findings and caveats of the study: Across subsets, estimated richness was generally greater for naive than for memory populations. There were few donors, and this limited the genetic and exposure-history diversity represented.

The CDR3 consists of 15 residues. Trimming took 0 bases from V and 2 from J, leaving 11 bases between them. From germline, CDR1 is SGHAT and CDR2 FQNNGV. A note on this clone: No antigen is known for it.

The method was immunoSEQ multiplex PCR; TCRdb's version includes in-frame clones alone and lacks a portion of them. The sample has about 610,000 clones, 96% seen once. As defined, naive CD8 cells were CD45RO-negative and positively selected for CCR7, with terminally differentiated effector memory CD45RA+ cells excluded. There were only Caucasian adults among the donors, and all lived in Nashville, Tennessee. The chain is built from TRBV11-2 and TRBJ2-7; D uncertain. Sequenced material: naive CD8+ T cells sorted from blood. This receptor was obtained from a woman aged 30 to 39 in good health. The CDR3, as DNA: TGTGCCAGCAGCTTAGATCCTCCAGGAGCCTACGAGCAGTACTTC. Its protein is CASSLDPPGAYEQYF.